Listed below are T cell receptor beta chains from one sample, sequenced in a study of identical twins. TCRdb re-called the 5' RACE reads through MiXCR, storing one row per CDR3 protein. The table records under 450,000 distinct CDR3 sequences, around 20% of them present only once. The sequenced material came from naive T cells sorted from blood. The source of these receptors is a man aged 50 to 60 in good health. Each CDR3 is given with its conserved first and last residue. The D gene is left open where the match is weak. Not every row has a clone size; where given, it reads once, few, many or a size class.

>few|.|TRBJ2-1|TRBV20-1
CSARSGYSYNEQFF
TGCAGTGCCAGAAGCGGGTACTCCTACAATGAGCAGTTCTTC
>.|.|TRBJ2-5|TRBV7-9
CASSPRVGGETQYF
TGTGCCAGCAGCCCCCGGGTCGGGGGAGAGACCCAGTACTTC
>many|.|TRBJ2-1|TRBV5-1
CASSPTWVYEQFF
TGCGCCAGCAGCCCAACTTGGGTATATGAGCAGTTCTTC
>.|.|TRBJ1-1|TRBV5-1
CASSLGPTYVEAFF
TGCGCCAGCAGCTTGGGCCCTACTTACGTTGAAGCTTTCTTT
>many|.|TRBJ2-3|TRBV28
CASSLFGEADTQYF
TGTGCCAGCAGTTTATTTGGGGAGGCAGATACGCAGTATTTT
>few|.|TRBJ2-7|TRBV27
CASSLFWAQMGPYEQYF
TGTGCCAGCAGTTTATTCTGGGCCCAAATGGGGCCCTACGAGCAGTACTTC
>many|.|TRBJ1-1|TRBV5-1
CASSLQQERNTEAFF
TGCGCCAGCAGCCTGCAGCAGGAGCGGAACACTGAAGCTTTCTTT
>few|TRBD2|TRBJ2-1|TRBV5-1
CASSYRLAGGIEQFF
TGCGCCAGCAGCTACCGACTAGCGGGGGGCATTGAGCAGTTCTTC
>few|.|TRBJ2-1|TRBV12-3/TRBV12-4
CASSPYQILSSYNEQFF
TGTGCCAGCAGTCCCTACCAGATCTTAAGCTCCTACAATGAGCAGTTCTTC
>.|.|TRBJ1-2|TRBV18
CASSPLPINYGYTF
TGTGCCAGCTCACCACTCCCAATTAACTATGGCTACACCTTC
>few|TRBD1|TRBJ2-3|TRBV6-2/TRBV6-3
CASSYSWTGFTDTQYF
TGTGCCAGCAGTTACTCTTGGACAGGATTCACAGATACGCAGTATTTT
>.|.|TRBJ2-2|TRBV12-3/TRBV12-4
CASSKNRSPGELFF
TGTGCCAGCAGTAAAAACCGGAGCCCCGGGGAGCTGTTTTTT
>few|TRBD2|TRBJ2-4|TRBV11-2
CASSSWRGKNIQYF
TGTGCCAGCAGCTCTTGGCGGGGGAAAAACATTCAGTACTTC
>.|.|TRBJ2-7|TRBV20-1
CSGTAGWGIPPYEQYF
TGCAGTGGTACGGCCGGGTGGGGGATTCCTCCCTACGAGCAGTACTTC
>few|TRBD1|TRBJ2-5|TRBV4-3
CASSLMGRGTAAETQYF
TGCGCCAGCAGTTTAATGGGGAGAGGGACAGCGGCAGAGACCCAGTACTTC
>few|.|TRBJ1-1|TRBV6-1
CATRGGLNTEAFF
TGTGCCACCAGGGGCGGATTGAACACTGAAGCTTTCTTT
>many|.|TRBJ2-5|TRBV3-1
CASSHGEETQYF
TGTGCCAGCAGCCATGGTGAAGAGACCCAGTACTTC
>.|TRBD2|TRBJ2-1|TRBV6-1
CASSPNSGRADNEQFF
TGTGCCAGCAGTCCAAACAGCGGGAGGGCCGACAATGAGCAGTTCTTC
>.|.|TRBJ2-7|TRBV3-1
CASSQAGLNEQYF
TGTGCCAGCAGCCAAGCCGGACTTAACGAGCAGTACTTC
>few|TRBD1|TRBJ1-1|TRBV15
CATSRDWTGPTEAFF
TGTGCCACCAGCAGAGATTGGACAGGGCCCACTGAAGCTTTCTTT
>few|.|TRBJ2-1|TRBV25-1
CASTQTGTHNEQFF
TGTGCCAGCACCCAGACAGGTACCCACAATGAGCAGTTCTTC
>.|.|TRBJ1-5|TRBV10-3
CAISLEGESQPQHF
TGTGCCATCAGTTTAGAGGGAGAGAGTCAGCCCCAGCATTTT
>few|.|TRBJ1-1|TRBV9
CASSANTGLDTEAFF
TGTGCCAGCAGCGCTAATACAGGGTTGGACACTGAAGCTTTCTTT
>few|.|TRBJ2-5|TRBV5-1
CASSLTPTRGLETQYF
TGCGCCAGCAGCTTGACCCCTACGAGGGGACTCGAGACCCAGTACTTC
>many|TRBD2|TRBJ2-5|TRBV25-1
CASSELGGEETQYF
TGTGCCAGCAGTGAATTGGGAGGGGAAGAGACCCAGTACTTC
>.|.|TRBJ2-3|TRBV5-1
CASSLGWGKQADTQYF
TGCGCCAGCAGCTTGGGGTGGGGAAAACAGGCAGATACGCAGTATTTT
>.|.|TRBJ2-1|TRBV28
CASSFRGWGYYNEQFF
TGTGCCAGCAGTTTTAGGGGTTGGGGCTACTACAATGAGCAGTTCTTC
>.|.|TRBJ2-6|TRBV5-1
CASSQESGANVLTF
TGCGCCAGCAGCCAGGAGTCTGGGGCCAACGTCCTGACTTTC
>many|.|TRBJ2-3|TRBV11-2
CASSLEVLAESTDTQYF
TGTGCCAGCAGCTTAGAGGTCCTTGCGGAGAGCACAGATACGCAGTATTTT
>few|TRBD2|TRBJ2-1|TRBV12-3/TRBV12-4
CASSSLAGQSYNEQFF
TGTGCCAGCAGTTCCCTAGCGGGACAGAGCTACAATGAGCAGTTCTTC
>.|TRBD2|TRBJ2-2|TRBV6-1
CAAMGAGFSGTGELFF
TGTGCGGCGATGGGAGCGGGGTTTTCAGGCACCGGGGAGCTGTTTTTT
>many|.|TRBJ2-2|TRBV5-1
CASSPGGSGNTGELFF
TGCGCCAGCAGCCCTGGAGGGTCAGGGAACACCGGGGAGCTGTTTTTT
>few|.|TRBJ1-1|TRBV5-6
CASSLYGRANTEAFF
TGTGCCAGCAGCTTGTATGGCAGGGCGAACACTGAAGCTTTCTTT
>few|.|TRBJ2-3|TRBV6-2/TRBV6-3
CASSYVRGISTDTQYF
TGTGCCAGCAGTTACGTCCGGGGGATCAGCACAGATACGCAGTATTTT
>.|.|TRBJ2-7|TRBV3-1
CASSQDPTSSYEQYF
TGTGCCAGCAGCCAAGACCCGACGAGCTCCTACGAGCAGTACTTC
>.|.|TRBJ2-5|TRBV12-3/TRBV12-4
CASSRLRGKETQYF
TGTGCCAGCAGCAGGCTGCGGGGCAAAGAGACCCAGTACTTC
>.|.|TRBJ1-5|TRBV10-3
CAISAGPYSNQPQHF
TGTGCCATCAGTGCCGGGCCCTATAGCAATCAGCCCCAGCATTTT
>few|.|TRBJ1-5|TRBV28
CASSLGTTSNQPQHF
TGTGCCAGCAGTTTGGGAACTACAAGCAATCAGCCCCAGCATTTT
>.|TRBD1|TRBJ2-3|TRBV24-1
CATSPDRVADTQYF
TGTGCCACCAGCCCGGACAGGGTGGCAGATACGCAGTATTTT
>.|TRBD1|TRBJ1-2|TRBV6-1
CASSPNIQGIHGYTF
TGTGCCAGCAGTCCTAACATACAGGGGATACATGGCTACACCTTC
>.|TRBD1|TRBJ1-1|TRBV20-1
CSATDRDTEAFF
TGCAGTGCTACGGACAGGGACACTGAAGCTTTCTTT